Presented here are 7 T cell receptor beta chains from one specimen sequenced in a study of blood T cell repertoires in COVID-19. The protocol was immunoSEQ multiplex PCR, while the TCRdb copy is restricted to in-frame clones and leaves out a portion. Of more than 90,000 clones listed, around four fifths are singletons. Sequencing input: peripheral blood. These receptors were taken from a woman in her 70s with acute or convalescent COVID-19.

V gene TRBV5-1 combines with J gene TRBJ1-1; 7 bases line up with TRBD1. CDR3 length equals 14 residues. The J segment lost 1 base and the V segment lost 4 bases, leaving 4 bases of the junction unmatched. Germline lookup yields CDR1 SGHRS and CDR2 YFSETQ. CDR3 protein: CASSPGQENTEAFF. As DNA, the CDR3 is TGCGCCAGCAGCCCCGGACAGGAGAACACTGAAGCTTTCTTT.

The chain recombines TRBV11-2 with TRBJ1-3; D is undetermined. CDR1 is SGHAT and CDR2 is FQNNGV in the germline V gene. The CDR3 length is 15 residues. V was pared by 11 bases and J by 0 bases, with 17 bases between. The CDR3 protein is CASKERNFSGNTIYF. CDR3 nucleotides: TGTGCCTCCAAGGAGCGGAATTTCTCTGGAAACACCATATATTTT. Drawing the rest from reference TRBV11-2 and TRBJ1-3, the complete variable domain is EAGVAQSPRYKIIEKRQSVAFWCNPISGHATLYWYQQILGQGPKLLIQFQNNGVVDDSQLPKDRFSAERLKGVDSTLKIQPAKLEDSAVYLCASKERNFSGNTIYFGEGSWLTVV.

The gene calls are TRBV5-1 and TRBJ2-6, with 7 bases that match TRBD2. With V trimmed by 3 bases and J by 1 base, 4 bases remained unmatched. The CDR3 totals 16 residues. Germline V lookup: CDR1 SGHRS, CDR2 YFSETQ. CDR3 amino acids: CASSWGGESGANVLTF. DNA for the CDR3: TGCGCCAGCAGCTGGGGGGGAGAGTCTGGGGCCAACGTCCTGACTTTC. The full variable domain, with the rest looked up from reference TRBV5-1 and TRBJ2-6, is KAGVTQTPRYLIKTRGQQVTLSCSPISGHRSVSWYQQTPGQGLQFLFEYFSETQRNKGNFPGRFSGRQFSNSRSEMNVSTLELGDSALYLCASSWGGESGANVLTFGAGSRLTVL.

On this clone itself: This same CDR3 is encoded by further DNA sequences in the sample. The DNA of the CDR3 is TGTGCCAGCAGCCAAGATCGGGGCTATGGCTACACCTTC. Its translation is CASSQDRGYGYTF. The V gene is TRBV3-1 (or the pseudogene TRBV3-2), the J gene TRBJ1-2; D is undetermined. Germline assignment: CDR1 LGHDT and CDR2 YNNKEL (reference sequence). The ends were cut back, 0 bases at V and 4 bases at J, with 6 bases in the middle. CDR3 length: 13 residues.

The chain uses TRBV4-2 and TRBJ2-3; 7 bases map to TRBD2. CDR1 and CDR2 from the germline V gene are LGHNA and YNFKEQ. With V trimmed by 0 bases and J by 0 bases, 6 bases remained unmatched. CDR3 length: 17 residues. In nucleotides, the CDR3 is TGTGCCAGCAGCCAAGAGGGGAGGGGCATAAGCACAGATACGCAGTATTTT. Translated, it gives CASSQEGRGISTDTQYF.

The chain employs TRBV2 and TRBJ1-1; D perhaps matches TRBD1 (6 bases). V dropped 4 bases and J dropped 4 bases, with 22 bases sitting between them. This CDR3 has 17 residues. Germline V gives CDR1 SNHLY, CDR2 FYNNEI. The chain's CDR3 is CASSARTERFGSTEAFF. The CDR3, as DNA: TGTGCCAGCAGTGCTCGGACAGAGAGGTTCGGCAGCACTGAAGCTTTCTTT.

The V and J genes are TRBV5-5 and TRBJ1-4; 7 bases map to TRBD1. The CDR3 consists of 16 residues. Trimming took 4 bases from V and 4 from J; bases not matched to a gene: 10. CDR1 is SGHKS, CDR2 YYEKEE, per germline (reference sequence). The CDR3: CASSLAGGQGNEKLFF. CDR3 in DNA: TGTGCCAGCAGCCTGGCAGGGGGGCAGGGTAATGAAAAACTGTTTTTT.